The 16 T cell receptor beta chains given below trace back to one sample, sequenced in a study of CD8 T cells in Susac syndrome. Reverse transcription of roughly 0.45 to 1 ug RNA was carried out with random hexamers. TCRdb redid the calling of the immunoSEQ multiplex PCR reads with MiXCR, one entry per CDR3 protein. The table lists 200,000 to 250,000 distinct CDR3 sequences, less than 95% of them singletons, with about 0.14% in the top ten. The sequenced sample consisted of CD4+ T cells from PBMCs. The source is a human donor with Susac syndrome.

The V and J genes are TRBV5-1 and TRBJ1-6; D gene unclear. Per germline, CDR1 SGHRS and CDR2 YFSETQ. V was shortened by 4 bases and J by 5 bases, with 16 bases between the two germline ends. The CDR3 is 16 amino acids. The CDR3 protein is CASSRVAAEDNSPLHF. DNA of the CDR3: TGCGCCAGCAGCCGCGTAGCGGCCGAGGATAATTCACCCCTCCACTTT.

The chain recombines TRBV4-3 with TRBJ1-4; weak D call: TRBD1 (5 bases). The CDR3 has 15 residues. CDR1 LGHNA and CDR2 YSLEER come from the germline V gene. The ends were cut back, 4 bases at V and 6 bases at J, with 15 bases in the middle. CDR3 sequence (DNA): TGCGCCAGCAGCCCCTCCCCGGGGACGGATGAAAAACTGTTTTTT. Amino acids: CASSPSPGTDEKLFF.

The chain joins TRBV27 to TRBJ2-3, with D possibly matching TRBD1 (6 bases). The germline V and J ends were trimmed by 3 bases and 6 bases, with 28 bases remaining between them. The germline V gene has CDR1 MNHEY and CDR2 SMNVEV (reference sequence). This CDR3 has 19 amino acids. CDR3 sequence: CASSFKQGEYEADMDTQYF. CDR3 nucleotide sequence: TGTGCCAGCAGTTTTAAACAGGGTGAATATGAGGCAGATATGGATACGCAGTATTTT.

The sample holds one count of this clonotype. V and J are TRBV5-6 and TRBJ1-1; D possibly corresponds to TRBD1 (6 bases). Germline CDR1 is SGHDT and CDR2 is YYEEEE. The CDR3 sequence is 13 residues long. Trimming shortened V by 0 bases and J by 10 bases, and 13 bases separated the two germline ends. CDR3 nucleotide sequence: TGTGCCAGCAGCTTGGTTACAGGGTCGGCAGCTTTCTTT. Its translation is CASSLVTGSAAFF.

This chain joins TRBV24-1 and TRBJ2-3; no clear D. Germline V lookup: CDR1 KGHDR, CDR2 SFDVKD. Deletions cut 8 bases from V and 1 base from J, with 9 bases between. This CDR3 contains 13 residues. CDR3 protein: CATMGSGTDTQYF. The CDR3 DNA follows: TGTGCCACCATGGGGTCGGGCACAGATACGCAGTATTTT.

V and J are TRBV6-6 and TRBJ2-7; D gene ambiguous. The CDR3 sequence is 15 residues long. Trimming took off 4 bases at V and 0 bases at J, with 13 bases between the two ends. Germline CDR1 reads MNHNY; CDR2 reads SVGAGI (reference sequence). The CDR3 DNA follows: TGTGCCAGCAGTTCGGCAGACCATTTCTCCTACGAGCAGTACTTC. Protein product: CASSSADHFSYEQYF.

V and J are TRBV5-1 and TRBJ1-1; D is uncertain. The CDR3 sequence is 14 residues long. Germline V gives CDR1 SGHRS, CDR2 YFSETQ. Trimming stripped 4 bases from V and 2 bases from J, with 12 bases between. This CDR3 is CASSMSTANTEAFF. Written as DNA, the CDR3 is TGCGCCAGCAGCATGTCGACGGCTAACACTGAAGCTTTCTTT.

This chain connects TRBV24-1 to TRBJ2-3; a weak D match, TRBD1 (5 bases). The CDR3 spans 16 residues. Trimming took off 0 bases at V and 4 bases at J, with 13 bases between the two ends. CDR1 and CDR2 from the germline V gene are KGHDR and SFDVKD. The CDR3 is CATSDLKILGADTQYF. CDR3 bases: TGTGCCACCAGTGATTTGAAGATTTTAGGGGCAGATACGCAGTATTTT.

This clonotype was seen a single time. The rearrangement joins TRBV6-5 to TRBJ2-1, with no clear D. V was shortened by 5 bases and J by 5 bases, with 4 bases between the two germline ends. There are 11 residues in the CDR3. Germline V gene data show CDR1 as MNHEY and CDR2 as SVGAGI. The DNA of the CDR3 is TGTGCCAGCAGTGTGAACAATGAGCAGTTCTTC. This sequence encodes CASSVNNEQFF.

The V and J genes are TRBV12-3 or TRBV12-4 and TRBJ2-1, with D unclear. With 5 bases removed from V and 7 bases from J, the gap between germline ends came to 12 bases. The CDR3 length is 13 residues. The CDR3 here is CASSVRVGNEQFF. CDR3 nucleotides: TGTGCCAGCAGTGTTAGGGTGGGGAATGAGCAGTTCTTC.

The V and J genes are TRBV6-2 or TRBV6-3 and TRBJ2-7, with TRBD1 identical over 7 bases. Trimming removed 6 bases from V and 2 bases from J; junction bases left unmatched: 4. The germline gives CDR1 MNHEY, CDR2 SVGEGT. The CDR3 spans 13 residues. CDR3 residues: CASRGDRPYEQYF. CDR3 DNA: TGTGCCAGCAGGGGGGACAGACCCTACGAGCAGTACTTC.

The genes are TRBV19 and TRBJ2-7; the match to TRBD1 covers 8 bases. CDR3 length equals 14 residues. With V trimmed by 5 bases and J by 3 bases, 6 bases remained unmatched. From germline, CDR1 is LNHDA and CDR2 SQIVND (reference sequence). CDR3 in amino acids: CASSARTGNYEQYF. CDR3 coding DNA: TGTGCCAGTAGTGCTCGGACAGGGAACTACGAGCAGTACTTC.

The chain couples TRBV29-1 to TRBJ2-7; D is ambiguous. Germline-derived CDR1 and CDR2 are SQVTM and ANQGSEA. V was clipped by 4 bases and J by 1 base, with 11 bases between them. The CDR3 sequence is 13 residues long. The DNA for the CDR3 is TGCAGCGTTGTGCAGGTTTCGTCCTACGAGCAGTACTTC. Translating gives CSVVQVSSYEQYF.

The chain's CDR3 is CASSQDAGGRTEAFF. CDR3 sequence (DNA): TGCGCCAGCAGCCAAGACGCAGGGGGCCGCACTGAAGCTTTCTTT. The chain couples TRBV4-3 to TRBJ1-1; 8 bases align to TRBD1. Trimming took 0 bases from V and 4 from J; bases not matched to a gene: 4. Germline-derived CDR1 and CDR2 are LGHNA and YSLEER. The CDR3 is made up of 15 amino acids.

This rearrangement joins TRBV20-1 to TRBJ2-3; 11 bases align to TRBD2. CDR1 is DFQATT and CDR2 is SNEGSKA in the germline V gene (reference sequence). The CDR3 sequence is 16 residues long. The V segment lost 3 bases and the J segment 2 bases; nucleotides outside the gene matches: 7. CDR3 residues: CSASIGTSGNTDTQYF. In DNA form, the CDR3 reads TGCAGTGCTAGTATCGGGACTAGCGGTAACACAGATACGCAGTATTTT.

The J gene is TRBJ1-1, the V gene TRBV4-1; 7 positions agree with TRBD1. Germline CDR1 MGHRA, CDR2 YSYEKL. The V gene end was trimmed by 1 base and the J gene end by 10 bases; junction bases not matched to a gene: 24. The CDR3 runs 19 residues. CDR3 sequence: CASSQADRAVAFGRDRAFF. In DNA form, the CDR3 reads TGCGCCAGCAGCCAAGCCGACAGGGCGGTAGCTTTTGGCCGGGATCGAGCTTTCTTT.